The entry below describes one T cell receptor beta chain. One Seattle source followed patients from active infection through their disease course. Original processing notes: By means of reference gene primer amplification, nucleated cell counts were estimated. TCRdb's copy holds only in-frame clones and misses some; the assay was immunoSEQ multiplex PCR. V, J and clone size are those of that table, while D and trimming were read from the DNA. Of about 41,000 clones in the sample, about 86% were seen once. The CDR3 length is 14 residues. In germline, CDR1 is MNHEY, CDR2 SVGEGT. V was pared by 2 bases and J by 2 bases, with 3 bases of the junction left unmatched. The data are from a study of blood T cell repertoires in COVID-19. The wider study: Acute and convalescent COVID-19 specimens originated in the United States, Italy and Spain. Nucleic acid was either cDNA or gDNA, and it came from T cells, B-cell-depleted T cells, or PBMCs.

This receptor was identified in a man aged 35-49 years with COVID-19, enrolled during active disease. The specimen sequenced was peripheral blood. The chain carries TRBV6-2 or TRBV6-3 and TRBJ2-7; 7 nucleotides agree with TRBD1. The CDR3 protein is CASSYPGQPYEQYF. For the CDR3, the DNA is TGTGCCAGCAGTTACCCGGGACAGCCCTACGAGCAGTACTTC.